The next 17 T cell receptor beta chains were all read from a single sample in a study of control samples from healthy donors and cancer patients (dated by TCRdb to 2020 to 2022). The library was made by the immunoSEQ multiplex PCR assay. TCRdb limited this immuneACCESS table to in-frame rearrangements with V and J called. A share of clones is missing; checked studies link under half to unresolved V genes, and the rest is unexplained. Recorded for this sample are approximately 89,000 clones; around 87% of them occurred a single time. Roughly a fifth of the sample is taken by the ten largest. The sample consisted of blood. These receptors originate from a man in his fifties or sixties in good health.

This chain links TRBV7-6 with TRBJ1-5, with a tentative D call TRBD1 (5 bases). With 2 bases removed from V and 1 base from J, the gap between germline ends came to 9 bases. CDR3 size: 15 residues. Germline CDR1 and CDR2: SGHVS and FNYEAQ. The CDR3 DNA sequence: TGTGCCAGCAGCTTAAGGAGGACAAGCAATCAGCCCCAGCATTTT. Protein sequence: CASSLRRTSNQPQHF.

This chain joins TRBV19 and TRBJ2-1; TRBD2 agrees at 8 bases. The CDR3 is 15 amino acids. The germline gives CDR1 LNHDA, CDR2 SQIVND (reference sequence). V gave up 5 bases and J gave up 4 bases; unmatched junction bases: 7. The CDR3 sequence is CASSSSASGYNEQFF. The CDR3 DNA follows: TGTGCCAGTAGTTCATCGGCTAGCGGGTACAATGAGCAGTTCTTC.

The chain combines TRBV23-1 with TRBJ2-1; 7 positions agree with TRBD2. TRBV23-1 is known as an ORF, though its function is uncertain. After removal of 2 bases from V and 0 bases from J, the junction contained 13 bases not matched to a gene. The CDR3 has 19 residues. The CDR3 bases are TGCGCCAGCAGTCAACTTTCGGGGGAGGGCCGGAGCTCCTACAATGAGCAGTTCTTC. Translated: CASSQLSGEGRSSYNEQFF.

The chain is built from TRBV6-1 and TRBJ2-2, with D tentatively TRBD1 (6 bases). The CDR3 has 15 residues. V lost 0 bases, J lost 5 bases, and 10 bases lay in between. CDR1 is MNHNS and CDR2 is SASEGT in the germline V gene. The CDR3 nucleotides read TGTGCCAGCAGTGAAGCGAGGGGGTGGACCGGGGAGCTGTTTTTT. This sequence encodes CASSEARGWTGELFF.

The J gene is TRBJ1-3, the V gene TRBV19, with a weak D call TRBD1 (6 bases). Germline CDR1 LNHDA, CDR2 SQIVND (reference sequence). V gave up 7 bases and J gave up 0 bases, with 13 bases separating them. This CDR3 is 15 amino acids long. The CDR3 is CASTPTGFSGNTIYF. CDR3 in DNA: TGTGCCAGTACTCCGACAGGTTTCTCTGGAAACACCATATATTTT.

V is TRBV6-5 and J is TRBJ1-1; 10 positions match TRBD1. The V segment lost 6 bases and the J segment 5 bases; nucleotides outside the gene matches: 9. Looked up from germline, CDR1 is MNHEY and CDR2 is SVGAGI. CDR3 length equals 15 residues. The CDR3, as DNA: TGTGCCAGCAGGCCAGACAGGGGGCTCGGAACTGAAGCTTTCTTT. This gives the protein CASRPDRGLGTEAFF.

The rearrangement links TRBV4-1 to TRBJ2-5, with 7 bases matching TRBD2. CDR1 and CDR2 from the germline V gene are MGHRA and YSYEKL. This CDR3 region has 18 residues. The V and J ends lost 0 bases and 4 bases, in that order; junction bases with no gene match: 14. The CDR3 loop is CASSQDKGAGGSGETQYF. CDR3 DNA sequence: TGCGCCAGCAGCCAAGACAAGGGCGCTGGCGGGAGTGGAGAGACCCAGTACTTC.

The rearrangement uses TRBV30 and TRBJ2-7; possibly TRBD1 for D (6 bases). The V and J ends lost 7 bases and 4 bases respectively, with 14 bases between them. The CDR3 contains 12 residues. Germline CDR1 is GTSNPN and CDR2 is SVGIG (reference sequence). For the CDR3, the DNA is TGTGCCTACCGTCTAGGGGGTTACGAGCAGTACTTC. It codes for CAYRLGGYEQYF.

Written as DNA, the CDR3 is TGTGCCAGCAGGGGACTAGCGGGCTACGAGCAGTACTTC. It encodes CASRGLAGYEQYF. The chain employs TRBV6-5 and TRBJ2-7, with 12 bases matching TRBD2. CDR3 length: 13 residues. CDR1 is MNHEY and CDR2 is SVGAGI in the germline V gene. The trim removed 6 bases at V and 3 bases at J, leaving 0 bases unmatched.

The V gene is TRBV5-1, the J gene TRBJ1-5; possible D gene TRBD1, 6 bases. V gave up 3 bases and J gave up 2 bases, with 15 bases separating them. Germline assignment: CDR1 SGHRS and CDR2 YFSETQ. The CDR3 loop spans 16 amino acids. The CDR3 sequence is CASSSEPAGGNQPQHF. The CDR3 DNA reads as TGCGCCAGCAGCTCGGAACCGGCAGGGGGCAATCAGCCCCAGCATTTT.

This clone is a singleton in its sample. The rearrangement links TRBV30 to TRBJ2-7; TRBD1 matches at 7 bases. Germline CDR1 reads GTSNPN; CDR2 reads SVGIG (reference sequence). The CDR3 length is 13 residues. The ends lost 5 bases at V and 4 bases at J; junction bases unmatched: 8. CDR3 in amino acids: CAWDQGDEYEQYF. In DNA form, the CDR3 reads TGTGCCTGGGACCAGGGGGACGAATACGAGCAGTACTTC.

This clone came up once. The CDR3 reads CASSESQNEQFF. CDR3 DNA sequence: TGCGCCAGCAGTGAGTCTCAGAATGAGCAGTTCTTC. The chain combines TRBV10-1 with TRBJ2-1; D gene unclear. The CDR3 extends over 12 amino acids. Per the germline V gene, CDR1 is WNHNN and CDR2 is SYGVQD (reference sequence). Trimming shortened V by 0 bases and J by 7 bases, and 4 bases separated the two germline ends.

The CDR3 DNA follows: TGCGCCAGCAGCTTGGACAGGAGTTTGAACACTGAAGCTTTCTTT. Its protein product is CASSLDRSLNTEAFF. The genes are TRBV5-1 and TRBJ1-1; D might be TRBD1 (5 bases). This CDR3 contains 15 residues. V lost 0 bases, J lost 0 bases, and 9 bases lay in between. Per germline, CDR1 SGHRS and CDR2 YFSETQ.

V and J are TRBV24-1 and TRBJ2-5, with 7 bases aligning to TRBD1. CDR3 length equals 15 residues. From germline, CDR1 is KGHDR and CDR2 SFDVKD. Trimming took 5 bases from V and 5 from J; bases not matched to a gene: 10. The CDR3 region has the DNA TGTGCCACCAGTGGGGGTCGACAGGGCGATGAGACCCAGTACTTC. This sequence encodes CATSGGRQGDETQYF.

This chain connects TRBV13 to TRBJ1-2, with 9 bases fitting TRBD1. The trim removed 6 bases at V and 5 bases at J, leaving 10 bases unmatched. CDR1 is PRHDT and CDR2 is FYEKMQ in the germline V gene (reference sequence). The CDR3 loop spans 15 amino acids. The DNA of the CDR3 is TGTGCCAGCAGAGTCGCCGGGACAGGGTTTTATGGCTACACCTTC. It codes for CASRVAGTGFYGYTF.

This clone showed up just once. The V call is TRBV29-1, the J call TRBJ2-3; 11 bases match TRBD2. Trimming at V came to 7 bases and at J to 2 bases, leaving 5 bases not matched to a gene. Germline CDR1 is SQVTM and CDR2 is ANQGSEA. This CDR3 is built from 14 residues. CDR3 loop: CSAGTSGPTDTQYF. The DNA of the CDR3 is TGCAGCGCCGGGACTAGCGGACCCACAGATACGCAGTATTTT.

The chain couples TRBV4-1 to TRBJ1-1, with 9 bases identical to TRBD1. The CDR3 is made up of 15 amino acids. Germline CDR1 is MGHRA and CDR2 is YSYEKL. The J segment lost 5 bases and the V segment lost 2 bases, leaving 6 bases of the junction unmatched. CDR3 loop: CASSQTHRGRTEAFF. The CDR3, as DNA: TGCGCCAGCAGCCAAACCCACAGGGGGCGAACTGAAGCTTTCTTT.